This T cell receptor beta chain was recorded in a study of CXCR4 blockade with PD-1 therapy in pancreatic cancer. Regarding the study as a whole: Survival did not correlate with tumor clonality, which averaged approximately 0.15 versus 0.05. Antigen-specificity overlap of convergent dominant clones remained unconfirmed. Clone frequency correlated with its number of distinct nucleotide rearrangements.

Turning to this clone: The antigen is undetermined.

The data were produced by immunoSEQ multiplex PCR, yet TCRdb's version contains in-frame clones alone and is incomplete. Of under 20,000 clones in the sample, 72% are singletons; the top ten hold 5.9%. Germline CDR1 reads MGHDK; CDR2 reads SYGVNS. CDR3 size: 14 residues. V was shortened by 1 base and J by 3 bases, with 9 bases between the two germline ends. The receptor comes from a human donor with pancreatic ductal adenocarcinoma. Sequenced material: tumor tissue. This sequence joins TRBV25-1 and TRBJ2-5; no clear D gene. The CDR3 bases are TGTGCCAGCAGTGAATTGGAGACGGAAGAGACCCAGTACTTC. Translated: CASSELETEETQYF.